The 15 T cell receptor beta chains below come from one sample, sequenced in a study of blood T cell repertoires in COVID-19. Method: immunoSEQ multiplex PCR; TCRdb's copy keeps in-frame clones and lacks some. The sample consists of about 250,000 clones, 89% of them appearing once. The sample taken for sequencing was peripheral blood. These receptor sequences come from a middle-aged woman who had recovered from COVID-19.

This chain joins TRBV4-1 and TRBJ1-1; D might be TRBD1 (6 bases). The CDR3 is 15 amino acids. The ends were cut back, 1 base at V and 0 bases at J, with 9 bases in the middle. Germline V gene lookup returns CDR1 MGHRA and CDR2 YSYEKL. The chain's CDR3 is CASSQVDRLNTEAFF. CDR3 sequence (DNA): TGCGCCAGCAGCCAAGTGGACAGATTGAACACTGAAGCTTTCTTT.

In its sample, this clone was seen once. V gene TRBV30 combines with J gene TRBJ1-6; D is perhaps TRBD1 (5 bases). The CDR3 is 13 amino acids. In germline, CDR1 is GTSNPN, CDR2 SVGIG (reference sequence). Trimming took 4 bases from V and 6 from J, leaving 10 bases between them. As DNA, the CDR3 is TGTGCCTGGACTCGGCAGGGTAATTCACCCCTCCACTTT. Residues: CAWTRQGNSPLHF.

This chain links TRBV3-1 (or the pseudogene TRBV3-2) with TRBJ2-3; TRBD2 agrees at 11 bases. Germline CDR1 LGHDT, CDR2 YNNKEL (reference sequence). CDR3 size: 16 residues. The trim removed 4 bases at V and 0 bases at J, leaving 3 bases unmatched. CDR3 nucleotide sequence: TGTGCCAGCAGCCTGGGACTAGCGGAAAGCACAGATACGCAGTATTTT. Its translation is CASSLGLAESTDTQYF.

The chain employs TRBV20-1 and TRBJ1-2; 11 bases fit TRBD1. The CDR3 length is 16 residues. The V gene's germline CDR1 is DFQATT and CDR2 SNEGSKA (reference sequence). The V segment lost 3 bases and the J segment 5 bases; nucleotides outside the gene matches: 11. The CDR3 region has the DNA TGCAGTGCTAGTACCCAGGGGGACAGGGGGATTTATGGCTACACCTTC. It specifies CSASTQGDRGIYGYTF.

The V call is TRBV5-5, the J call TRBJ1-6; TRBD1 aligns across 9 bases. The CDR3 loop spans 18 amino acids. J was trimmed by 3 bases and V by 3 bases; bases with no gene match: 10. Looked up from germline, CDR1 is SGHKS and CDR2 is YYEKEE (reference sequence). The CDR3 coding sequence is TGTGCCAGCAGCTCATCCGGGACAGGGAGAAGCTATAATTCACCCCTCCACTTT. Its translation: CASSSSGTGRSYNSPLHF.

The gene calls are TRBV19 and TRBJ2-5; a possible D gene is TRBD2 (6 bases). Trimming stripped 6 bases from V and 5 bases from J, with 16 bases between. This CDR3 contains 14 residues. The germline CDR1 and CDR2 sequences are LNHDA and SQIVND (reference sequence). CDR3 nucleotide sequence: TGTGCCAGTAGAGACGGGACTCCCGGGGAGACCCAGTACTTC. Translation gives CASRDGTPGETQYF. Variable domain in full (rest from reference TRBV19 and TRBJ2-5): DGGITQSPKYLFRKEGQNVTLSCEQNLNHDAMYWYRQDPGQGLRLIYYSQIVNDFQKGDIAEGYSVSREKKESFPLTVTSAQKNPTAFYLCASRDGTPGETQYFGPGTRLLVL.

This chain uses TRBV12-5 with TRBJ1-5, with D perhaps TRBD1 (5 bases). The CDR3 contains 16 residues. Germline V CDR1 and CDR2: LGHNT, FRNRAP. V gave up 3 bases and J gave up 2 bases, with 14 bases separating them. The CDR3 protein is CASGFKGFGGNQPQHF. The CDR3 DNA reads as TGTGCTAGTGGTTTTAAGGGGTTTGGGGGCAATCAGCCCCAGCATTTT.

CDR3 in amino acids: CASTPRENTEAFF. In nucleotides, the CDR3 is TGTGCCAGCACCCCCCGGGAGAACACTGAAGCTTTCTTT. This chain uses TRBV12-3 or TRBV12-4 with TRBJ1-1, with D unresolved. Trimming removed 7 bases from V and 1 base from J, with 10 bases in between. The CDR3 runs 13 residues.

The genes are TRBV11-3 and TRBJ2-7; maybe TRBD1 (7 bases). This CDR3 is built from 13 residues. Germline values: CDR1 SGHNT, CDR2 YENEEA. Trimming removed 6 bases at V and 3 bases at J, with 12 bases between. The CDR3, as DNA: TGTGCCAGCAGAGCAGGGGGGCTCTACGAGCAGTACTTC. The encoded protein is CASRAGGLYEQYF.

The chain joins TRBV6-6 to TRBJ1-5; TRBD1 agrees at 7 bases. In germline, CDR1 is MNHNY, CDR2 SVGAGI (reference sequence). This CDR3 region has 15 residues. V shed 6 bases and J 2 bases; nucleotides not matched to a gene: 7. The CDR3 coding sequence is TGTGCCAGCAGGCCAACAGGGGTTGGCAATCAGCCCCAGCATTTT. Amino acids: CASRPTGVGNQPQHF.

This sequence joins TRBV5-1 and TRBJ1-1; 7 bases map to TRBD1. The germline CDR1 and CDR2 sequences are SGHRS and YFSETQ. V gave up 4 bases and J gave up 8 bases; unmatched junction bases: 5. This CDR3 is built from 12 residues. The CDR3 here is CASSPTGEEAFF. CDR3 nucleotide sequence: TGCGCCAGCAGCCCCACAGGGGAAGAAGCTTTCTTT. The entire variable domain, with the rest obtained from reference TRBV5-1 and TRBJ1-1, is as follows: KAGVTQTPRYLIKTRGQQVTLSCSPISGHRSVSWYQQTPGQGLQFLFEYFSETQRNKGNFPGRFSGRQFSNSRSEMNVSTLELGDSALYLCASSPTGEEAFFGQGTRLTVV.

V is TRBV28 and J is TRBJ2-1, with a tentative D call TRBD2 (6 bases). V gave up 7 bases and J gave up 0 bases, with 13 bases separating them. This CDR3 comprises 15 residues. Looked up from germline, CDR1 is MDHEN and CDR2 is SYDVKM. For the CDR3, the DNA is TGTGCCAGCATCACCGGGACTCTCTCCTACAATGAGCAGTTCTTC. This gives the protein CASITGTLSYNEQFF.

The rearrangement links TRBV5-1 to TRBJ2-7, with D maybe TRBD2 (5 bases). This CDR3 is 13 amino acids long. Germline V CDR1 and CDR2: SGHRS, YFSETQ. Trimming removed 8 bases at V and 3 bases at J, with 15 bases between. The CDR3 nucleotides read TGCGCCAGTCGAGGGAACCGCCACTACGAGCAGTACTTC. Residues: CASRGNRHYEQYF.

V usage is TRBV7-9 and J usage is TRBJ2-1; the D gene is possibly TRBD1 (6 bases). The CDR3 consists of 15 residues. V lost 5 bases to trimming and J lost 8 bases, with 19 bases between them. Germline V gene sequence: CDR1 SEHNR, CDR2 FQNEAQ (reference sequence). The CDR3 loop reads CASSQVLGAGDEQFF. The CDR3 DNA reads TGTGCCAGCAGCCAAGTCCTTGGTGCAGGGGATGAGCAGTTCTTC.

The J gene is TRBJ2-7, the V gene TRBV27, with D perhaps matching TRBD2 (5 bases). CDR3 length: 14 amino acids. The V end was cut by 6 bases, the J end by 5 bases, with 17 bases between. CDR1 MNHEY and CDR2 SMNVEV come from the germline V gene (reference sequence). The CDR3 nucleotides read TGTGCCAGCAGATCTGTTCGGACTCCTGACGAGCAGTACTTC. As protein: CASRSVRTPDEQYF.